This T cell receptor (beta chain) appears in the sequencing data of a study of blood T cell repertoires in COVID-19. Original processing methods: Reference gene primers were amplified, and this amplification served to estimate nucleated cell counts. Profiling relied on immunoSEQ multiplex PCR, and the TCRdb table lists in-frame clones only, not all of them. D and trimming were read from the DNA, whereas the V and J calls and clone size are those reported in that table. The sample yields about 90,000 clones, approximately 80% seen once. This sequence originates from a man between 65 and 85 years old with acute or convalescent COVID-19. Sequencing used peripheral blood.

The DNA for the CDR3 is TGCGCCAGCAGCTTGGTAGTTTCGCAGGGGCGGGAGACCCAGTACTTC. Translating it yields CASSLVVSQGRETQYF. The chain uses TRBV5-1 and TRBJ2-5; D might be TRBD1 (6 bases). Germline loops: CDR1 SGHRS, CDR2 YFSETQ. Trimming removed 0 bases from V and 5 bases from J, with 17 bases in between. This CDR3 spans 16 amino acids. Full variable domain (outside the CDR3, taken from reference TRBV5-1 and TRBJ2-5): KAGVTQTPRYLIKTRGQQVTLSCSPISGHRSVSWYQQTPGQGLQFLFEYFSETQRNKGNFPGRFSGRQFSNSRSEMNVSTLELGDSALYLCASSLVVSQGRETQYFGPGTRLLVL.